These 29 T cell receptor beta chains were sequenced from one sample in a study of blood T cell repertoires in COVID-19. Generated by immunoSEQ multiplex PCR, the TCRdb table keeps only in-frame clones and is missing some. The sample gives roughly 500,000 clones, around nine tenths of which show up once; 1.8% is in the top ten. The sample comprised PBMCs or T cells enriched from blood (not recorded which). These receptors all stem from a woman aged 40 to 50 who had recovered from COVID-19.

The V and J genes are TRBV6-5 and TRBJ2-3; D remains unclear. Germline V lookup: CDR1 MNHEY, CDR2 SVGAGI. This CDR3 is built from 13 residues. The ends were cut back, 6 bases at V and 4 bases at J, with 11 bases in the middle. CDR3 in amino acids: CASRRIAPDTQYF. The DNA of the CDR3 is TGTGCCAGCAGGCGGATAGCACCAGATACGCAGTATTTT.

The CDR3 DNA follows: TGCGCCAGCAGCCCAGTACAGAATATGAACACTGAAGCTTTCTTT. Translated, it gives CASSPVQNMNTEAFF. The rearrangement joins TRBV5-1 to TRBJ1-1; D call uncertain. This CDR3 is 15 amino acids long. V was cut by 4 bases and J by 0 bases, with 13 bases left in between. The germline V gene encodes CDR1 SGHRS and CDR2 YFSETQ.

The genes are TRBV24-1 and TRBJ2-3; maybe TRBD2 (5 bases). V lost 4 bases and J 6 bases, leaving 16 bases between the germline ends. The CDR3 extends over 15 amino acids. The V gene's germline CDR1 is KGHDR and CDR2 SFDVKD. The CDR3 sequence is CATSDDGLTRDTQYF. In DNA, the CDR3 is TGTGCCACCAGTGACGACGGACTCACCCGGGATACGCAGTATTTT.

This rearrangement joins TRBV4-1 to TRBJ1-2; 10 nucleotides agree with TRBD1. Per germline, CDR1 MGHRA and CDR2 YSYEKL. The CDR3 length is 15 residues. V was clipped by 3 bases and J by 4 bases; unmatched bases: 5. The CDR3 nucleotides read TGCGCCAGCAGCCAGACAGGGGGCGTTGGCTATGGCTACACCTTC. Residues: CASSQTGGVGYGYTF.

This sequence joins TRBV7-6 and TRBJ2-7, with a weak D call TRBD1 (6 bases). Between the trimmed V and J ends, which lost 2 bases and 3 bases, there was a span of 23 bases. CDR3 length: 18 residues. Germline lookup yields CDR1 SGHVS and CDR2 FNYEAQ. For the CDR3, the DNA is TGTGCCAGCAGCTTAAATCTCGGACAGCCTCCAGGGAGCTACGAGCAGTACTTC. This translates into CASSLNLGQPPGSYEQYF.

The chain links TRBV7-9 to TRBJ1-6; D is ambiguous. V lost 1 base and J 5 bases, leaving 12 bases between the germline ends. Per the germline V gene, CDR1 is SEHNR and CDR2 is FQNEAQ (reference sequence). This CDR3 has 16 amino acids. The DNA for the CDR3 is TGTGCCAGCAGCTTAGTCGTCGGGTCCGATAATTCACCCCTCCACTTT. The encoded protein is CASSLVVGSDNSPLHF.

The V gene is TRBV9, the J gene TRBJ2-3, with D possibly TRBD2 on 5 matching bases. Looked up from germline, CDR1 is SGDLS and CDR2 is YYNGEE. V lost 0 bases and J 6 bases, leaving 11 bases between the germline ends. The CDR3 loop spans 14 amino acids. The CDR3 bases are TGTGCCAGCAGCGTAGAGGGAGTGGTGGATACGCAGTATTTT. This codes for CASSVEGVVDTQYF.

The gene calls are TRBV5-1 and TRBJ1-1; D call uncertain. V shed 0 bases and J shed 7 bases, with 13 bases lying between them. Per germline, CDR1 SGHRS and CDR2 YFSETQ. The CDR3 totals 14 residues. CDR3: CASSLEGSAVEAFF. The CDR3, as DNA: TGCGCCAGCAGCTTGGAAGGTTCGGCGGTTGAAGCTTTCTTT.

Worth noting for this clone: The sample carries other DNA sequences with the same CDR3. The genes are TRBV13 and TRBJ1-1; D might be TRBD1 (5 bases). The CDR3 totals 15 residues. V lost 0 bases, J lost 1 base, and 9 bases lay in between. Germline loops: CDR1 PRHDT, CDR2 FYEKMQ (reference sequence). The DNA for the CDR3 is TGTGCCAGCAGCTTAGGACTGGGGGGGAACACTGAAGCTTTCTTT. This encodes CASSLGLGGNTEAFF.

CDR3 region: CASSDSGGYNEQFF. In nucleotides, the CDR3 is TGTGCCAGCAGTGATAGCGGGGGCTACAATGAGCAGTTCTTC. J is TRBJ2-1 and V is TRBV2; 9 bases are a match to TRBD2. The CDR3 consists of 14 residues. V shed 3 bases and J 3 bases; nucleotides not matched to a gene: 0. CDR1 SNHLY and CDR2 FYNNEI come from the germline V gene. Combining the CDR3 with reference TRBV2 and TRBJ2-1 gives the whole variable domain EPEVTQTPSHQVTQMGQEVILRCVPISNHLYFYWYRQILGQKVEFLVSFYNNEISEKSEIFDDQFSVERPDGSNFTLKIRSTKLEDSAMYFCASSDSGGYNEQFFGPGTRLTVL.

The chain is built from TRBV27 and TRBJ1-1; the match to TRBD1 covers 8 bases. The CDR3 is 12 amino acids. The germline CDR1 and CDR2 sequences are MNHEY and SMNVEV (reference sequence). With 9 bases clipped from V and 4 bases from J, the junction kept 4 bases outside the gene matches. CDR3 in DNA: TGTGCCAGTCAAACAGGGGGCACTGAAGCTTTCTTT. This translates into CASQTGGTEAFF.

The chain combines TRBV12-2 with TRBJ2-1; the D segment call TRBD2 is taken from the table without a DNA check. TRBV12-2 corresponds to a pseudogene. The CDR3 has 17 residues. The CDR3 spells CASRLGLAGGRQNEQFF. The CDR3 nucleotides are TGTGCAAGTCGCTTAGGGCTAGCGGGAGGCCGTCAGAATGAGCAGTTCTTC.

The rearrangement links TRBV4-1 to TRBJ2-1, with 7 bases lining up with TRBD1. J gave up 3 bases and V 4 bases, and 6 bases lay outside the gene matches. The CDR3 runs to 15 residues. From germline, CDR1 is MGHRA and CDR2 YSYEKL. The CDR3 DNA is TGCGCCAGCAGCCCCATATGGGACAGCTACAATGAGCAGTTCTTC. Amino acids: CASSPIWDSYNEQFF.

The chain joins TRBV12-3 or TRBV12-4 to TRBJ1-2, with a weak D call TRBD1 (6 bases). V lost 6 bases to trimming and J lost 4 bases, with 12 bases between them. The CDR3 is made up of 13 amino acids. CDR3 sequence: CASSLGGSYGYTF. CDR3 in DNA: TGTGCCAGCAGCCTAGGGGGATCCTATGGCTACACCTTC.

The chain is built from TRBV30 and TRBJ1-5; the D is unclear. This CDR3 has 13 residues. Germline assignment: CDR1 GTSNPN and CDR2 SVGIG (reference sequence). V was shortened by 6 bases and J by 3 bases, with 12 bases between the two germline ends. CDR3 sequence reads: CACSRQSNQPQHF. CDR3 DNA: TGTGCCTGCTCTCGTCAGTCCAATCAGCCCCAGCATTTT.

The CDR3 region is CATSDSRGGDNTQYF. CDR3 sequence (DNA): TGTGCCACCAGTGATTCCCGCGGGGGGGACAATACGCAGTATTTT. The J gene is TRBJ2-3, the V gene TRBV24-1, with 9 bases lining up with TRBD2. The CDR3 sequence is 15 residues long. V dropped 2 bases and J dropped 7; count of bases not matched to a gene: 6. Per the germline V gene, CDR1 is KGHDR and CDR2 is SFDVKD.

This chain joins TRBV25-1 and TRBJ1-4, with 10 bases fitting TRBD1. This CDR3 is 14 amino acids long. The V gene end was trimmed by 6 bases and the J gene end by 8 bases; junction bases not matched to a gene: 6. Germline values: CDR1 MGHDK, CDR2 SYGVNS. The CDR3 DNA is TGTGCCAGCAGCGCGACAGGGGGCTTGGAAAAACTGTTTTTT. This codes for CASSATGGLEKLFF.

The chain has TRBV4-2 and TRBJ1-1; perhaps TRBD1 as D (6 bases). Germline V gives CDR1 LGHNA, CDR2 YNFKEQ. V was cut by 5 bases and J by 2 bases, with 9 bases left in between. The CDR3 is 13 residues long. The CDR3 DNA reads TGTGCCAGCAGCAAGACAGGAAACACTGAAGCTTTCTTT. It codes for CASSKTGNTEAFF.

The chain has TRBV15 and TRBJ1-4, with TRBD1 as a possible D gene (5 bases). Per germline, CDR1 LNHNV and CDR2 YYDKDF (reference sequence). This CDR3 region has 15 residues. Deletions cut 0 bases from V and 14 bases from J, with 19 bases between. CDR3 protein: CATSRDLAGGVQLFF. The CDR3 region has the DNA TGTGCCACCAGCAGAGATCTGGCGGGAGGGGTCCAGCTGTTTTTT.

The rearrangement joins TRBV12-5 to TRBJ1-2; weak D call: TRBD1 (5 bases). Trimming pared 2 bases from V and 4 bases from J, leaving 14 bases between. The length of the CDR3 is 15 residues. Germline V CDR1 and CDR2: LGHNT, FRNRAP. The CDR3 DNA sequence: TGTGCTAGTGGTTTGACAGGCCGCGAACTCTATGGCTACACCTTC. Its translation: CASGLTGRELYGYTF.

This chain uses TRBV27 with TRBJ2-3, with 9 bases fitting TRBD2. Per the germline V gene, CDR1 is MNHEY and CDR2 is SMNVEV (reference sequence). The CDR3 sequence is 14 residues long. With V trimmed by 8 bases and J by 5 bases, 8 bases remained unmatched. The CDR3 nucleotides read TGTGCCAGCTGGGGACTAGCCGTCGGAGATACGCAGTATTTT. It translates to CASWGLAVGDTQYF.

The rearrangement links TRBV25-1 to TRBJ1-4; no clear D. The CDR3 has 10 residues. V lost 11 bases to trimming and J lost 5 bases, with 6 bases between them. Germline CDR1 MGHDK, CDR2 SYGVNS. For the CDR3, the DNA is TGTGCCTCGGAGAATGAAAAACTGTTTTTT. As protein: CASENEKLFF.

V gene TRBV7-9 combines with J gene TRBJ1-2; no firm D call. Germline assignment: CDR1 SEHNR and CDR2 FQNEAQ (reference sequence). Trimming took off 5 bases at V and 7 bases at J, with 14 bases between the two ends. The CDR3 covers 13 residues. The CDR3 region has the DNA TGTGCCAGCAGCCTCAGCTGGGCCGCTGGCTACACCTTC. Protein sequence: CASSLSWAAGYTF.

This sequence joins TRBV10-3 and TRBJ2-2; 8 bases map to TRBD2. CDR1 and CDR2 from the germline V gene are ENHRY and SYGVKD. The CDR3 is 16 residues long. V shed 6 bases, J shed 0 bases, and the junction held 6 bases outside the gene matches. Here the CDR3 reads CAIRASGRANTGELFF. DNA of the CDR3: TGTGCCATCAGGGCTAGCGGGCGTGCGAACACCGGGGAGCTGTTTTTT.

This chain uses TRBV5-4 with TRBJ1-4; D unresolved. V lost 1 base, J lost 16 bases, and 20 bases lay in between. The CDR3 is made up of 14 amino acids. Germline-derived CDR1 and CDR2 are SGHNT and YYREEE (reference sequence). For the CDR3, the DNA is TGTGCCAGCAGCTTGTGGCAGGAACGGGGTACAGAGTTTTTT. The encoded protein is CASSLWQERGTEFF.

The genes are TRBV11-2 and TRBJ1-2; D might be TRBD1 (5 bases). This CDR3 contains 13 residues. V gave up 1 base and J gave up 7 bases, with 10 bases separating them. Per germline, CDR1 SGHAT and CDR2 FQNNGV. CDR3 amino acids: CASSLGGEFGYTF. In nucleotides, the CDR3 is TGTGCCAGCAGCTTAGGGGGGGAATTTGGCTACACCTTC.

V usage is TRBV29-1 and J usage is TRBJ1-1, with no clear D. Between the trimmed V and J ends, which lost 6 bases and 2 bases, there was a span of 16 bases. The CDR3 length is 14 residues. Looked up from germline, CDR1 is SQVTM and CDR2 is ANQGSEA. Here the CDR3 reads CSVRGRAGNTEAFF. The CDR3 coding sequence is TGCAGCGTCCGAGGGCGCGCCGGAAACACTGAAGCTTTCTTT.

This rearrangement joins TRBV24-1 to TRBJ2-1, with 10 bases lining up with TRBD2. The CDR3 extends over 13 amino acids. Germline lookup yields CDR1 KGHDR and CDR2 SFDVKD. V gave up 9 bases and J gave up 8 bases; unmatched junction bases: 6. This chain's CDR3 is CATRSSGSDEQFF. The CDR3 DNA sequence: TGTGCCACCCGGTCTAGCGGGAGTGATGAGCAGTTCTTC.

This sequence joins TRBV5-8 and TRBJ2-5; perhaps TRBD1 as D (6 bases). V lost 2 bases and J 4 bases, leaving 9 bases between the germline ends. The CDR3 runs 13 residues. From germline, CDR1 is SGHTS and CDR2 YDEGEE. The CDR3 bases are TGTGCCAGCAGCTTAGGGGGACCAGAGACCCAGTACTTC. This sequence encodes CASSLGGPETQYF.